The rows below give T cell receptor beta chains drawn from one sample of a study of molecular identifiers for immune sequencing clone quantification. TCRdb ran MiXCR on the PCR reads and lists one entry per CDR3 protein. This sample has approximately 54,000 distinct CDR3 sequences, with under 30% found just once. Material for sequencing was naive CD8+ T cells from blood, with Jurkat cell RNA spiked in. These receptors all stem from a human donor in good health. Some libraries in this study had Jurkat cell RNA spiked in. Both conserved end residues are part of each CDR3. D genes are given only for firm matches. Clone size is not always given. Where it is, it says once, few, many or a class for expanded clones.

j_gene | d_gene | v_gene | abundance | CDR3aa | CDR3nt
TRBJ2-3 | TRBD2 | TRBV20-1 | many | CSARDYQLAGSLGTDTQYF | TGCAGTGCTAGAGATTATCAGCTAGCGGGGTCCCTCGGCACAGATACGCAGTATTTT
TRBJ2-7 | TRBD1 | TRBV29-1 | many | CSVERGQGYSEQYF | TGCAGCGTTGAAAGGGGACAGGGTTATTCCGAGCAGTACTTC
TRBJ1-1 | NA | TRBV6-1 | many | CAGRGGQSNTEAFF | TGTGCCGGTAGGGGAGGACAGTCGAACACTGAAGCTTTCTTT
TRBJ1-2 | NA | TRBV13 | many | CASSLAGGGIQLSYTF | TGTGCCAGCAGCTTAGCTGGGGGCGGAATACAATTGAGCTACACCTTC
TRBJ1-6 | NA | TRBV28 | many | CASSLSEGFSRSPLHF | TGTGCCAGCAGTTTATCCGAAGGGTTTTCTCGTTCACCCCTCCACTTT
TRBJ2-1 | NA | TRBV29-1 | NA | CSVPGHDNLNEQFF | TGCAGCGTGCCTGGACACGACAACTTAAATGAGCAGTTCTTC
TRBJ1-6 | NA | TRBV11-2 | NA | CASSSYPGQSYNSPLHF | TGTGCCAGCAGCTCTTACCCGGGACAAAGCTATAATTCACCCCTCCACTTT
TRBJ2-6 | NA | TRBV7-9 | NA | CASSMGTYGAHVLPF | TGTGCCAGCAGCATGGGGACATATGGGGCCCACGTCCTGCCTTTC
TRBJ1-4 | NA | TRBV11-2 | few | CASSLGSGFNEKLFF | TGTGCCAGCAGCTTAGGATCGGGGTTCAATGAAAAACTGTTTTTT
TRBJ2-5 | TRBD1 | TRBV2 | many | CASIDIQVMDREETQYF | TGTGCCAGCATCGACATCCAGGTCATGGACAGGGAAGAGACCCAGTACTTC
TRBJ1-4 | NA | TRBV7-9 | NA | CASSSLDSSLNEKLFF | TGTGCCAGCAGCTCGTTAGACAGTTCGCTTAATGAAAAACTGTTTTTT
TRBJ2-7 | NA | TRBV5-1 | many | CASRGLGYEQYF | TGCGCCAGCAGGGGGTTGGGGTACGAGCAGTACTTC
TRBJ2-6 | NA | TRBV6-5 | many | CASRETTGQLLSPGANVLTF | TGTGCCAGCAGAGAGACGACGGGACAACTCCTCTCACCCGGGGCCAACGTCCTGACTTTC
TRBJ2-3 | NA | TRBV4-3 | few | CASSGEQGGPDTQYF | TGCGCCAGCAGCGGAGAACAGGGGGGGCCAGATACGCAGTATTTT
TRBJ2-7 | TRBD1 | TRBV7-2 | NA | CAGSLGQRSSYEQYF | TGTGCCGGCAGCCTGGGACAGAGGAGCTCCTACGAGCAGTACTTC
TRBJ2-7 | NA | TRBV10-3 | many | CAISESQGLTYEQYF | TGTGCCATCAGTGAGTCCCAGGGACTCACCTACGAGCAGTACTTC
TRBJ1-1 | TRBD1 | TRBV28 | many | CASSSNRGRSEAFF | TGTGCCAGCAGTTCGAACAGGGGGCGTTCTGAAGCTTTCTTT
TRBJ2-5 | TRBD1 | TRBV5-5 | many | CASSYRDRKDRETQYF | TGTGCCAGCAGCTATCGGGACAGAAAAGACCGAGAGACCCAGTACTTC
TRBJ2-5 | NA | TRBV4-1 | many | CASSQEIRPSGETQYF | TGCGCCAGCAGCCAAGAAATTAGGCCTTCTGGGGAGACCCAGTACTTC
TRBJ1-1 | NA | TRBV28 | many | CASTLTGQPRYAEAFF | TGTGCCAGCACCTTAACTGGACAGCCGAGGTACGCTGAAGCTTTCTTT
TRBJ2-7 | NA | TRBV5-1 | few | CASSLAGGRTSYEQYF | TGCGCCAGCAGCTTGGCAGGGGGGAGGACCTCCTACGAGCAGTACTTC
TRBJ2-3 | TRBD2 | TRBV7-9 | many | CARTELAGNTDTQYF | TGTGCCAGGACCGAACTAGCGGGGAACACAGATACGCAGTATTTT
TRBJ2-2 | NA | TRBV2 | many | CASRPDTNTGELFF | TGTGCCAGCAGACCCGACACGAACACCGGGGAGCTGTTTTTT
TRBJ1-1 | NA | TRBV6-7 | NA | CASSPRGRAAFF | TGTGCCAGCAGCCCACGAGGGCGGGCAGCTTTCTTT
TRBJ2-7 | NA | TRBV3-1 | many | CASSQDPLSGYEQYF | TGTGCCAGCAGCCAAGATCCCCTCAGCGGCTACGAGCAGTACTTC
TRBJ1-5 | NA | TRBV4-3 | NA | CASSQDGTRYSNQPQHF | TGCGCCAGCAGCCAAGATGGTACAAGATATAGCAATCAGCCCCAGCATTTT
TRBJ1-5 | NA | TRBV28 | NA | CASSLFGGVGNQPQHF | TGTGCCAGCAGTTTATTTGGTGGGGTAGGCAATCAGCCCCAGCATTTT
TRBJ1-1 | NA | TRBV6-2/TRBV6-3 | few | CASRDSYMNTEAFF | TGTGCCAGCAGGGACAGCTACATGAACACTGAAGCTTTCTTT
TRBJ1-1 | NA | TRBV13 | few | CASSLGLTEAFF | TGTGCCAGCAGCTTAGGGCTCACTGAAGCTTTCTTT
TRBJ2-3 | TRBD2 | TRBV7-9 | many | CASSLALAGATDTQYF | TGTGCCAGCAGCTTAGCGCTAGCGGGGGCCACAGATACGCAGTATTTT